The rows below give T cell receptor beta chains drawn from one sample of a study of cytomegalovirus exposure and HLA in healthy donors. Assay used: immunoSEQ multiplex PCR; TCRdb lists only in-frame clones, some missing. The table lists 100,000 or so clones, about 60% of them singletons. Sample: PBMCs. Receptors were obtained from a human donor in good health. CDR3s include the opening cysteine and the closing phenylalanine or tryptophan. Fields, in order: clone size, J gene, V gene, D gene, CDR3 DNA, CDR3 protein. The D gene is left open where the match is weak. Clone size is shown for a subset of rows, as once, few, many or a class of expanded clone.

>.|TRBJ2-7|TRBV6-6|TRBD1
TGTGCCAGCACGACAGGGTGGGCCGAGCAGTACTTC
CASTTGWAEQYF
>.|TRBJ2-7|TRBV5-4|TRBD2
TGTGCCAGCAGCCCCCGGGGGGGCTCCGTCCTAGTCGGCGAGCAGTACTTC
CASSPRGGSVLVGEQYF
>.|TRBJ1-2|TRBV5-5|TRBD1
TGTGCCAGCAGCTCCTCTCTACAGGGGCCTAACTATGGCTACACCTTC
CASSSSLQGPNYGYTF
>.|TRBJ2-2|TRBV7-9|.
TGTGCCAGCAGCTTAAGCTCCGGGTGGAGAGGCGGGGAGCTGTTTTTT
CASSLSSGWRGGELFF
>.|TRBJ1-1|TRBV5-1|.
TGCGCCAGCAGGGCTTCAGGGGCGAACACTGAAGCTTTCTTT
CASRASGANTEAFF
>.|TRBJ2-3|TRBV6-5|.
TGTGCCAGCAGCATGGGGACGGGAGTGCCAGATACGCAGTATTTT
CASSMGTGVPDTQYF
>few|TRBJ2-7|TRBV7-9|TRBD1
TGTGCCAGCAGCTTCAGGGACAGCTACGAGCAGTACTTC
CASSFRDSYEQYF
>.|TRBJ2-1|TRBV7-2|TRBD2
TGTGCCAGCAGCTTATATCCTAGCGGCCCTTACAATGAGCAGTTCTTC
CASSLYPSGPYNEQFF
>once|TRBJ2-3|TRBV6-1|.
TGTGCCAGCACTGGACTAGCAGGGGGGTATACGCAGTATTTT
CASTGLAGGYTQYF
>.|TRBJ2-3|TRBV9|TRBD1
TGTGCCAGCAGCGCCTTATTTAAGAGGGGGACAGCAACCTTGGATACGCAGTATTTT
CASSALFKRGTATLDTQYF
>.|TRBJ2-5|TRBV6-5|TRBD2
TGTGCCAGCAGGACTCCGAGCGGGATTCATGGGACCCAGTACTTC
CASRTPSGIHGTQYF
>.|TRBJ1-1|TRBV11-2|.
TGTGCCAGCAGCTTAGTACAGGGCACTGAAGCTTTCTTT
CASSLVQGTEAFF
>few|TRBJ2-2|TRBV28|.
TGTGCCAGCAGGACAGGGAACACCGGGGAGCTGTTTTTT
CASRTGNTGELFF
>few|TRBJ2-7|TRBV14|.
TGTGCCAGCAGCACTCACGCCGGGACAAGAAGCTCCTACGAGCAGTACTTC
CASSTHAGTRSSYEQYF
>few|TRBJ2-7|TRBV5-4|TRBD1
TGTGCCAGCAGCCCATCCGGGACAGGTGGGTCCGAGCAGTACTTC
CASSPSGTGGSEQYF
>.|TRBJ1-1|TRBV5-4|TRBD1
TGTGCCAGCAGCCAACCGGGACAGCTGAACACTGAAGCTTTCTTT
CASSQPGQLNTEAFF
>.|TRBJ2-7|TRBV6-1|.
TGTGCCAGCAGTGAAGGGGCTTGGTACGAGCAGTACTTC
CASSEGAWYEQYF
>.|TRBJ2-1|TRBV6-4|TRBD2
TGTGCCAGCAGTGCACTAGCGGGAGACTTAAAACGTAATGAGCAGTTCTTC
CASSALAGDLKRNEQFF
>.|TRBJ2-3|TRBV19|TRBD2
TGTGCCAGTGCAAGACTAGCCCGCACAGATACGCAGTATTTT
CASARLARTDTQYF
>.|TRBJ1-4|TRBV5-6|TRBD1
TGTGCCAGCAGCTTCGGGGACAGGGGTGAAAAACTGTTTTTT
CASSFGDRGEKLFF
>few|TRBJ2-7|TRBV7-9|.
TGTGCCAGCAGCCTCCTAGACGAGCAGTACTTC
CASSLLDEQYF
>.|TRBJ1-2|TRBV28|TRBD1
TGTGCCAGCAGTTTATTAGGACAGGGAGCATATGGCTACACCTTC
CASSLLGQGAYGYTF
>.|TRBJ2-3|TRBV5-1|TRBD1
TGCGCCAGCAGCTCGACCGGGACAGGGGGTGCAGATACGCAGTATTTT
CASSSTGTGGADTQYF
>.|TRBJ1-1|TRBV28|.
TGTGCCAGCACTGACCCGGGAATCTACACTGAAGCTTTCTTT
CASTDPGIYTEAFF
>.|TRBJ1-2|TRBV19|.
TGTGCCAGTAGTCCACATGAATATGGCTACACCTTC
CASSPHEYGYTF
>.|TRBJ1-5|TRBV4-2|.
TGTGCCAGCAGCCAAGATGCTGCGGGACTCAGCCCCCAGCATTTT
CASSQDAAGLSPQHF
>.|TRBJ1-2|TRBV25-1|TRBD1
TGTGCCAGCAGGGGGGACAGGGGCGACTATGGCTACACCTTC
CASRGDRGDYGYTF
>.|TRBJ2-1|TRBV2|.
TGTGCCAGCAGTGGCCTAGCTTCTTACAATGAGCAGTTCTTC
CASSGLASYNEQFF
>.|TRBJ1-4|TRBV7-9|.
TGTGCCAGCAGCCTCGGGGTTGGCGGATCCTTTAATGAAAAACTGTTTTTT
CASSLGVGGSFNEKLFF
>.|TRBJ1-1|TRBV13|.
TGTGCCAGCAGTGGAGGTCGTGACACTGAAGCTTTCTTT
CASSGGRDTEAFF
>.|TRBJ2-3|TRBV5-1|TRBD1
TGCGCCAGCAGCTTGGAGGGGGCGAGGGGCAGGCAGTATTTT
CASSLEGARGRQYF
>once|TRBJ1-1|TRBV6-5|.
TGTGCCAGCAGTTACAGTAGGAACACTGAAGCTTTCTTT
CASSYSRNTEAFF
>.|TRBJ2-2|TRBV7-6|.
TGTGCCAGCAGCCGAGCTGTGGCGGCCGGGGAGCTGTTTTTT
CASSRAVAAGELFF
>.|TRBJ2-1|TRBV6-1|TRBD2
TGTGCCAGCAGTGCTAGCGGGAGGGCCAATCGCTACAATGAGCAGTTCTTC
CASSASGRANRYNEQFF
>once|TRBJ2-3|TRBV5-1|TRBD1
TGCGCCAGCAGCTTCCGGGACAGAAATACGCAGTATTTT
CASSFRDRNTQYF
>few|TRBJ1-5|TRBV4-1|.
TGCGCCAGCAGCCTAAGGACAGATAGCAATCAGCCCCAGCATTTT
CASSLRTDSNQPQHF
>.|TRBJ2-1|TRBV6-5|TRBD2
TGTGCCAGCAGTTCCCCTATAGCGGGAGGCGGTGGTGAGCAGTTCTTC
CASSSPIAGGGGEQFF
>.|TRBJ2-7|TRBV27|.
TGTGCCAGCAGTTTAACAGGGTTTTATTCCGGGCAGTACTTC
CASSLTGFYSGQYF
>.|TRBJ2-1|TRBV29-1|TRBD2
TGCAGCGTTAGACTAGCTGGTGAGCAGTTCTTC
CSVRLAGEQFF
>once|TRBJ1-5|TRBV25-1|.
TGTGCCAGCAGTGACAGGGTTTCGGGTCAGCCCCAGCATTTT
CASSDRVSGQPQHF
>.|TRBJ1-1|TRBV6-5|.
TGTGCCAGCGAACGCCTAAAGAGCACTGAAGCTTTCTTT
CASERLKSTEAFF
>.|TRBJ1-6|TRBV7-2|.
TGTGCCAGCAGCGCTAACAGGGTTTCTTCACCCCTCCACTTT
CASSANRVSSPLHF
>.|TRBJ2-5|TRBV5-1|.
TGCGCCAGCAGCTTGTCAGGACAGTACCAAGAGACCCAGTACTTC
CASSLSGQYQETQYF
>.|TRBJ2-1|TRBV7-8|.
TGTGCCAGCCTGCAGGGCGCCTCCTACAATGAGCAGTTCTTC
CASLQGASYNEQFF
>.|TRBJ1-2|TRBV27|TRBD1
TGTGCCAGCAGTTTATCAAGACGGGACAGGGATTCAGCATACACCTTC
CASSLSRRDRDSAYTF
>.|TRBJ2-5|TRBV5-1|TRBD2
TGCGCCAGCACCTCTAGCGGACACCAAGAGACCCAGTACTTC
CASTSSGHQETQYF
>.|TRBJ2-1|TRBV7-9|TRBD2
TGTGCCAGCAGCTTAACTAGCGGGCCCCACAATGAGCAGTTCTTC
CASSLTSGPHNEQFF
>.|TRBJ1-4|TRBV5-1|TRBD1
TGCGCCAGCAGCTGGAGAGGGGGCGCGGGTGAAAAACTGTTTTTT
CASSWRGGAGEKLFF
>.|TRBJ1-1|TRBV6-5|TRBD1
TGTGCCAGCAGTTTTAACAGGGGCTTGACTGAAGCTTTCTTT
CASSFNRGLTEAFF
>once|TRBJ2-7|TRBV5-1|.
TGCGCCAGCAGCTTGATGGACAGCCAATCCTACGAGCAGTACTTC
CASSLMDSQSYEQYF
>.|TRBJ1-2|TRBV28|.
TGTGCCAGCAGAGGACAGCTCTATGGCTACACCTTC
CASRGQLYGYTF
>few|TRBJ2-7|TRBV27|TRBD2
TGTGCCAGCGGCTGGACTAGCGGAAGCTACGAGCAGTACTTC
CASGWTSGSYEQYF
>.|TRBJ1-4|TRBV7-9|.
TGTGCCAGCAGCTTAGCCTCAGGTGAAAAACTGTTTTTT
CASSLASGEKLFF
>.|TRBJ1-2|TRBV6-5|TRBD1
TGTGCCAGTCGTAGGACAGGGAACTATGGCTACACCTTC
CASRRTGNYGYTF
>.|TRBJ2-3|TRBV7-6|.
TGTGCCAGCAGCCCCAATGACAGAGATACGCAGTATTTT
CASSPNDRDTQYF